The clone carrying this T cell receptor (beta chain) is a singleton in its sample. The data derive from a study of blood T cell repertoires in COVID-19. Study information: Spain, Italy and the United States supplied samples that represented acute and convalescent COVID-19.

As handled by the study authors: Amplification of reference gene primers was used by the study to estimate nucleated cell counts. Sequencing was performed with immunoSEQ multiplex PCR; in TCRdb, only in-frame clones are kept and a portion is missing. That table is the source of V, J and clone size, and D and trimming were worked out from the DNA. The sample shows tens of thousands of clones, approximately 86% of them seen only once. Trimming left V 6 bases short and J 7 bases short, with 19 bases between. Germline lookup yields CDR1 LNHDA and CDR2 SQIVND (reference sequence). The CDR3 is 16 residues long.

The V gene is TRBV19, the J gene TRBJ1-6; D gene unclear. The origin of this receptor is a male donor with acute or convalescent COVID-19. Sequencing was performed on peripheral blood. The DNA for the CDR3 is TGTGCCAGTAGCCCTGGGAGGGCAGTCAGGAATTCACCCCTCCACTTT. Protein sequence: CASSPGRAVRNSPLHF. Using reference TRBV19 and TRBJ1-6 for the parts outside the CDR3, the full variable domain is DGGITQSPKYLFRKEGQNVTLSCEQNLNHDAMYWYRQDPGQGLRLIYYSQIVNDFQKGDIAEGYSVSREKKESFPLTVTSAQKNPTAFYLCASSPGRAVRNSPLHFGNGTRLTVT.